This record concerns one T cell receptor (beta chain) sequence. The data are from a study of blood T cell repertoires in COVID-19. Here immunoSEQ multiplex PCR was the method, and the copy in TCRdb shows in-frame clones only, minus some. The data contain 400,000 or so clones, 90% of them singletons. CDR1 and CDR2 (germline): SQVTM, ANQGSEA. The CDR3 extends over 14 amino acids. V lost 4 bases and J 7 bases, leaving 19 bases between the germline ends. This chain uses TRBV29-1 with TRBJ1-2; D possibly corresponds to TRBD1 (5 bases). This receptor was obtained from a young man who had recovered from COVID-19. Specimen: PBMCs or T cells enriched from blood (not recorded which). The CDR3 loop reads CSVVRGTESGGYTF. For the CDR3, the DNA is TGCAGCGTTGTTCGGGGGACGGAATCTGGTGGCTACACCTTC.